What follows describes a single TCR beta chain. From germline, CDR1 is MGHDK and CDR2 SYGVNS. Trimming removed 5 bases from V and 2 bases from J; junction bases left unmatched: 7. This CDR3 is built from 15 residues. MiXCR, applied by TCRdb to the PCR reads, yields one record per CDR3 protein. The data contain about 90,000 distinct CDR3 sequences, roughly 49% of them singletons. The sample is drawn from a study of CDR3 diversity in severe acne. What was sequenced was blood. The V call is TRBV25-1, the J call TRBJ2-5; 8 bases align to TRBD2. This sequence originates from a male donor with severe acne vulgaris. CDR3 DNA: TGTGCCAGCAGTTTCGGGAGGGGGTTACAAGAGACCCAGTACTTC. Translating it yields CASSFGRGLQETQYF.